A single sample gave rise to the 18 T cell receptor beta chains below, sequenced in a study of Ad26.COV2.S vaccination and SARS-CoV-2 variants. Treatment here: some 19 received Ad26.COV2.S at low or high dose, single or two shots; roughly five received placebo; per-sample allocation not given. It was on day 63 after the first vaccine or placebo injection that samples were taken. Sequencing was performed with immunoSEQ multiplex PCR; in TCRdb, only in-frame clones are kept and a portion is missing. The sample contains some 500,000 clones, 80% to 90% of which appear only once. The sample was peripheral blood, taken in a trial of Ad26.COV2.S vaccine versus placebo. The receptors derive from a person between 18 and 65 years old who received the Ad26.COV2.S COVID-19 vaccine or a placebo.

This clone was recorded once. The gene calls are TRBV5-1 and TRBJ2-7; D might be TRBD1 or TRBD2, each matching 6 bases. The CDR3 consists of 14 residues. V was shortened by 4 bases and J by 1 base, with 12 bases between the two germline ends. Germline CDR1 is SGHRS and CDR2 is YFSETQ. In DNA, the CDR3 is TGCGCCAGCAGCCCCCGAGGGGGGTCCTACGAGCAGTACGTC. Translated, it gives CASSPRGGSYEQYV.

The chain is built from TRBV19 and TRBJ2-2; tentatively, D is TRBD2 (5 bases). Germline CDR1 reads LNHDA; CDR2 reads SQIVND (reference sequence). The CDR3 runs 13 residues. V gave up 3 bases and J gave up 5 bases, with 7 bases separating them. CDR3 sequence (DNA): TGTGCCAGTAGTATGAGGAGGACCGGGGAGCTGTTTTTT. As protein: CASSMRRTGELFF.

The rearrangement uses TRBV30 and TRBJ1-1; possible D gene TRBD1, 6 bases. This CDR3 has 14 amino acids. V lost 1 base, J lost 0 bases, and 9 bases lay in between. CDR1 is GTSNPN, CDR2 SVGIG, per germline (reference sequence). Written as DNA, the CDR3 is TGTGCCTGGAGTGCCGGGACAATGAACACTGAAGCTTTCTTT. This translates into CAWSAGTMNTEAFF.

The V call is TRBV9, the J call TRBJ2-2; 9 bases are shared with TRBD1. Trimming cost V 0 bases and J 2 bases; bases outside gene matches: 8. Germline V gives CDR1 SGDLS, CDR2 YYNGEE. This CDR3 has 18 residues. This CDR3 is CASSVAGGGQGNTGELFF. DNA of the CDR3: TGTGCCAGCAGCGTAGCTGGGGGGGGACAGGGAAACACCGGGGAGCTGTTTTTT.

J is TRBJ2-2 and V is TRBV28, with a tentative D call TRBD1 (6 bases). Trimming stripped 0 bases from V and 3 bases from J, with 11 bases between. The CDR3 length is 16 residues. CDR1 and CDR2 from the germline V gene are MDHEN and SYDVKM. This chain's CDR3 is CASSLWGAGDTGELFF. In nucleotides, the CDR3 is TGTGCCAGCAGTTTATGGGGAGCAGGGGACACCGGGGAGCTGTTTTTT.

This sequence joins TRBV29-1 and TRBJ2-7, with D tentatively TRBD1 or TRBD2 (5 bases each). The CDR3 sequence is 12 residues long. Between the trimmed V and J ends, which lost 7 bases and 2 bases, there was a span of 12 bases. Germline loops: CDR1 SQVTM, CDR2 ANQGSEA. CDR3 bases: TGCAGCGCCAGGGACCCTACCTACGAGCAGTACTTC. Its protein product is CSARDPTYEQYF.

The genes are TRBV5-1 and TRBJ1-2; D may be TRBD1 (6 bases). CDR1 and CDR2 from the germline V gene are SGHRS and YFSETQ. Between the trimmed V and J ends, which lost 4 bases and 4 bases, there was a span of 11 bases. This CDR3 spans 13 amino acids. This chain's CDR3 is CASSAGQPYGYTF. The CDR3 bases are TGCGCCAGCAGCGCAGGACAGCCCTATGGCTACACCTTC.

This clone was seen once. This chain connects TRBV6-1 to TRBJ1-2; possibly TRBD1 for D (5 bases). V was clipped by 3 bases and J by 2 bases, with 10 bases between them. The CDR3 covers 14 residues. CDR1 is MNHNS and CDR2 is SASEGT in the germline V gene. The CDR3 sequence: CASSDRELNYGYTF. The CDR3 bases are TGTGCCAGCAGTGACAGGGAACTAAACTATGGCTACACCTTC.

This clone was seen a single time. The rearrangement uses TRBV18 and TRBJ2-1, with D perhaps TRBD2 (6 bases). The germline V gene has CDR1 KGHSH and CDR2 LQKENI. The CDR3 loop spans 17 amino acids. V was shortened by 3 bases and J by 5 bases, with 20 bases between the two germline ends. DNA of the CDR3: TGTGCCAGCTCACCTTACTGGGGGGAAACCTTGAACAATGAGCAGTTCTTC. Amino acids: CASSPYWGETLNNEQFF.

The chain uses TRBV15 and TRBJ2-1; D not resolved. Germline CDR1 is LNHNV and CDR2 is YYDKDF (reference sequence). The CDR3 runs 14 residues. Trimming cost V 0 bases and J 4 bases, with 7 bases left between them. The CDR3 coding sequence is TGTGCCACCAGCAGAGATTCTGGTTACAATGAGCAGTTCTTC. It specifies CATSRDSGYNEQFF.

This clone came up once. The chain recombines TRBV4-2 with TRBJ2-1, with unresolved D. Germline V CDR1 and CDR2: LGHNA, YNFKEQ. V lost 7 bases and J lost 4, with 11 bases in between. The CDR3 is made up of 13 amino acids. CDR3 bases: TGTGCCAGCACCCTAGGCGTATACAATGAGCAGTTCTTC. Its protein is CASTLGVYNEQFF.

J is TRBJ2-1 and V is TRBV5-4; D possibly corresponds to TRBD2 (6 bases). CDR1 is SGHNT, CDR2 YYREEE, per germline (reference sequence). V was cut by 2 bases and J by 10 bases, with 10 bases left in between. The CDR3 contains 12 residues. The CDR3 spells CASSLPSEEQFF. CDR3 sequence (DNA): TGTGCCAGCAGCTTACCTAGCGAGGAGCAGTTCTTC.

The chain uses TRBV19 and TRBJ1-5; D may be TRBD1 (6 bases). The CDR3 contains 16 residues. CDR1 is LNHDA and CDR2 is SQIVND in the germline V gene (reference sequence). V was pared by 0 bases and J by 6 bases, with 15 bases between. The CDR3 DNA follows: TGTGCCAGTAGTATAGATCAGGGAGGAGGGGGTCAGCCCCAGCATTTT. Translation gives CASSIDQGGGGQPQHF.

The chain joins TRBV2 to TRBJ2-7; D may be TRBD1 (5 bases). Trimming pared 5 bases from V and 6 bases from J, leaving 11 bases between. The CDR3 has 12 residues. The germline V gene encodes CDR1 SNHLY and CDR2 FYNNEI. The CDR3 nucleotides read TGTGCCAGCAGTTACAGGTTTGCCGAGCAGTACTTC. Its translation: CASSYRFAEQYF.

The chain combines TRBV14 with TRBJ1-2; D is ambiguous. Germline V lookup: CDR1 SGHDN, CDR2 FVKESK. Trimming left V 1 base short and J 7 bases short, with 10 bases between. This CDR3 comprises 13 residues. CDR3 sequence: CASSQGMRFGYTF. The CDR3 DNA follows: TGTGCCAGCAGCCAAGGGATGCGGTTTGGCTACACCTTC.

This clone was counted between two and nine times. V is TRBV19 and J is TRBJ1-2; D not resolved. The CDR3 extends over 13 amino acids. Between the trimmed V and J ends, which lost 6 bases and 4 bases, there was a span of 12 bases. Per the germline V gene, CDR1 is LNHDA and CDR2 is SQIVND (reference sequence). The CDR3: CASSKGWGYGYTF. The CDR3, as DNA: TGTGCCAGTAGCAAGGGTTGGGGCTATGGCTACACCTTC.

CDR3 nucleotides: TGTGCCAGCAGCGCGACTAGCCGGTCGGGGGATACGCAGTATTTT. Translated, it gives CASSATSRSGDTQYF. The chain recombines TRBV7-9 with TRBJ2-3; the match to TRBD2 covers 7 bases. The germline V gene has CDR1 SEHNR and CDR2 FQNEAQ (reference sequence). The CDR3 is made up of 15 amino acids. After removal of 5 bases from V and 6 bases from J, the junction contained 11 bases not matched to a gene. Together with reference TRBV7-9 and TRBJ2-3, the CDR3 gives the full variable domain: DTGVSQNPRHKITKRGQNVTFRCDPISEHNRLYWYRQTLGQGPEFLTYFQNEAQLEKSRLLSDRFSAERPKGSFSTLEIQRTEQGDSAMYLCASSATSRSGDTQYFGPGTRLTVL.

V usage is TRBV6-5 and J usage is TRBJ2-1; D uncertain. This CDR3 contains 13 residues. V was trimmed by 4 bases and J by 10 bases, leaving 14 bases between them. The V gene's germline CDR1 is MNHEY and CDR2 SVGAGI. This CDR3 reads CASSSTGVWEQFF. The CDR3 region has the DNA TGTGCCAGCAGTTCGACTGGGGTCTGGGAGCAGTTCTTC.